The entry below gives a single T cell receptor beta chain sequence along with its context. MiXCR, run by TCRdb on the RT-PCR reads, gives a single entry per CDR3 protein. Of about 680,000 distinct CDR3 sequences listed, about 14% are singletons. The CDR3 spans 15 residues. Germline V gene lookup returns CDR1 SGHTA and CDR2 FQGNSA. V lost 4 bases, J lost 6 bases, and 19 bases lay in between. The chain employs TRBV7-2 and TRBJ2-7, with D perhaps given as TRBD1 or TRBD2 (6 bases each). The sample was memory CD4+ T cells from blood. This TCR was sampled from a female donor in good health, serving as a healthy control. The CDR3 region has the DNA TGTGCCAGCAGCTCAACAGCGACTAGGGGGAGCGAGCAGTACTTC. Amino acids: CASSSTATRGSEQYF. Drawing the rest from reference TRBV7-2 and TRBJ2-7, the complete variable domain is GAGVSQSPSNKVTEKGKDVELRCDPISGHTALYWYRQSLGQGLEFLIYFQGNSAPDKSGLPSDRFSAERTGGSVSTLTIQRTQQEDSAVYLCASSSTATRGSEQYFGPGTRLTVT.